Below are 16 T cell receptor beta chains sequenced from a single sample in a study of cytomegalovirus exposure and HLA in healthy donors. The PCR ran on 60 Vbeta and 13 Jbeta primers. The table came from immunoSEQ multiplex PCR; TCRdb's copy has only in-frame clones and leaves some out. The sample includes 80,000 or so clones, around 78% of them seen just once. The sample was PBMCs. Receptor source: a man aged 35 to 55 in good health and CMV-seronegative.

The chain's CDR3 is CASSLGDRKEKLFF. The CDR3 DNA is TGTGCCAGCAGCTTAGGGGACAGGAAGGAAAAACTGTTTTTT. The V call is TRBV13, the J call TRBJ1-4, with TRBD1 matching over 7 bases. Germline V CDR1 and CDR2: PRHDT, FYEKMQ (reference sequence). Losses at the gene ends were 0 bases for V and 8 bases for J; bases not matched to a gene: 3. The CDR3 is made up of 14 amino acids.

The chain carries TRBV4-1 and TRBJ2-7, with 10 bases lining up with TRBD2. Germline V gives CDR1 MGHRA, CDR2 YSYEKL. The CDR3 runs to 15 residues. V trimming: 1 base; J trimming: 2 bases; junction bases outside the gene matches: 2. DNA of the CDR3: TGCGCCAGCAGCCAAGCCCTAGCGGGGGCCTACGAGCAGTACTTC. Residues: CASSQALAGAYEQYF.

The rearrangement joins TRBV5-8 to TRBJ1-2; D is possibly TRBD1 (6 bases). Germline V gene data show CDR1 as SGHTS and CDR2 as YDEGEE. V shed 4 bases and J shed 3 bases, with 25 bases lying between them. This CDR3 is 18 amino acids long. CDR3 sequence reads: CASSHNAIPSQGYYGYTF. The CDR3 region has the DNA TGTGCCAGCAGCCATAATGCCATCCCTTCTCAGGGGTACTATGGCTACACCTTC.

The chain couples TRBV28 to TRBJ1-3, with 10 bases lining up with TRBD1. The CDR3 is 14 amino acids. J gave up 4 bases and V 5 bases, and 2 bases lay outside the gene matches. From germline, CDR1 is MDHEN and CDR2 SYDVKM. CDR3 sequence reads: CASSDRGRGNTIYF. The CDR3 bases are TGTGCCAGCAGTGACAGGGGGCGAGGAAACACCATATATTTT.

The genes are TRBV6-5 and TRBJ2-3; a possible D gene is TRBD1 (6 bases). V was pared by 6 bases and J by 6 bases, with 19 bases between. This CDR3 has 15 residues. CDR1 and CDR2 from the germline V gene are MNHEY and SVGAGI. As DNA, the CDR3 is TGTGCCAGCAGACCCCAGGGGAATCCTTTGGATACGCAGTATTTT. It encodes CASRPQGNPLDTQYF.

J is TRBJ1-4 and V is TRBV7-2; D perhaps matches TRBD1 (6 bases). V lost 5 bases and J 7 bases, leaving 14 bases between the germline ends. Germline V CDR1 and CDR2: SGHTA, FQGNSA. The CDR3 covers 14 residues. This CDR3 is CASSLRQGSEKLFF. The DNA of the CDR3 is TGTGCCAGCAGCCTGAGGCAGGGGAGTGAAAAACTGTTTTTT. Drawing the rest from reference TRBV7-2 and TRBJ1-4, the complete variable domain is GAGVSQSPSNKVTEKGKDVELRCDPISGHTALYWYRQSLGQGLEFLIYFQGNSAPDKSGLPSDRFSAERTGGSVSTLTIQRTQQEDSAVYLCASSLRQGSEKLFFGSGTQLSVL.

As regards this clone: The same CDR3 is also encoded by other DNA sequences in this sample. The chain couples TRBV7-9 to TRBJ2-7, with TRBD2 as a possible D gene (6 bases). This CDR3 contains 15 residues. Germline CDR1 and CDR2: SEHNR and FQNEAQ (reference sequence). V shed 3 bases and J shed 0 bases, with 12 bases lying between them. The CDR3 is CASSFTGSPSYEQYF. The CDR3 region has the DNA TGTGCCAGCAGCTTTACCGGGAGTCCCTCCTACGAGCAGTACTTC.

The chain joins TRBV7-8 to TRBJ2-7; 14 bases match TRBD2. With 3 bases clipped from V and 9 bases from J, the junction kept 13 bases outside the gene matches. This CDR3 region has 17 residues. Germline CDR1 SGHVS, CDR2 FQNEAQ. The CDR3 bases are TGTGCCAGCAGCTTTTCACCGGGACTAGCGGGAGTGAATAGGCAGTACTTC. This translates into CASSFSPGLAGVNRQYF.

V is TRBV29-1 and J is TRBJ2-7, with 10 positions matching TRBD1. The V gene's germline CDR1 is SQVTM and CDR2 ANQGSEA. The CDR3 covers 15 residues. V was pared by 0 bases and J by 5 bases, with 7 bases of the junction left unmatched. DNA for the CDR3: TGCAGCGTTGAAGATCGGGACAGGGGTGGCAACGAGCAGTACTTC. This sequence encodes CSVEDRDRGGNEQYF.

The V and J genes are TRBV5-6 and TRBJ2-5, with a tentative D call TRBD1 (5 bases). Germline lookup yields CDR1 SGHDT and CDR2 YYEEEE. The CDR3 length is 15 residues. Trimming cost V 1 base and J 0 bases, with 10 bases left between them. The DNA of the CDR3 is TGTGCCAGCAGCTTGCCGGGCAGGGACCAAGAGACCCAGTACTTC. Its translation: CASSLPGRDQETQYF. Complete variable domain (other parts from reference TRBV5-6 and TRBJ2-5): DAGVTQSPTHLIKTRGQQVTLRCSPKSGHDTVSWYQQALGQGPQFIFQYYEEEERQRGNFPDRFSGHQFPNYSSELNVNALLLGDSALYLCASSLPGRDQETQYFGPGTRLLVL.

This rearrangement joins TRBV18 to TRBJ1-1; 8 nucleotides agree with TRBD1. CDR1 and CDR2 from the germline V gene are KGHSH and LQKENI. Trimming cost V 4 bases and J 0 bases; bases outside gene matches: 7. There are 16 residues in the CDR3. CDR3 in amino acids: CASSQGRGLVNTEAFF. CDR3 sequence (DNA): TGTGCCAGCTCACAGGGCAGGGGGCTCGTGAACACTGAAGCTTTCTTT. Combining the CDR3 with reference TRBV18 and TRBJ1-1 gives the whole variable domain NAGVMQNPRHLVRRRGQEARLRCSPMKGHSHVYWYRQLPEEGLKFMVYLQKENIIDESGMPKERFSAEFPKEGPSILRIQQVVRGDSAAYFCASSQGRGLVNTEAFFGQGTRLTVV.

V gene TRBV4-3 combines with J gene TRBJ2-1; D perhaps matches TRBD2 (6 bases). This CDR3 has 15 residues. From germline, CDR1 is LGHNA and CDR2 YSLEER. The V end lost 0 bases, the J end lost 7 bases, and 13 bases lay between the germline ends. CDR3 sequence reads: CASSQDQASENEQFF. Here the CDR3 DNA reads TGCGCCAGCAGCCAAGATCAGGCTAGCGAAAATGAGCAGTTCTTC.

This clone was counted a few times. The chain is built from TRBV27 and TRBJ2-7; 12 bases are a match to TRBD2. Germline loops: CDR1 MNHEY, CDR2 SMNVEV (reference sequence). The CDR3 totals 18 residues. J gave up 0 bases and V 2 bases, and 8 bases lay outside the gene matches. The DNA of the CDR3 is TGTGCCAGCAGTTTACGGGAAACTAGCGGGAGGACCTCCTACGAGCAGTACTTC. This translates into CASSLRETSGRTSYEQYF.

This clone appeared a single time. The chain employs TRBV9 and TRBJ2-1, with 8 positions matching TRBD2. The CDR3 covers 15 residues. Germline CDR1 and CDR2: SGDLS and YYNGEE. J gave up 2 bases and V 4 bases, and 5 bases lay outside the gene matches. The CDR3 sequence is CASSTGLAAYNEQFF. The CDR3 DNA reads as TGTGCCAGCAGCACCGGACTAGCTGCCTACAATGAGCAGTTCTTC. The whole variable domain, filled in from reference TRBV9 and TRBJ2-1, reads DSGVTQTPKHLITATGQRVTLRCSPRSGDLSVYWYQQSLDQGLQFLIQYYNGEERAKGNILERFSAQQFPDLHSELNLSSLELGDSALYFCASSTGLAAYNEQFFGPGTRLTVL.

In nucleotides, the CDR3 is TGCGCCAGCAGTGAGGAGACTAGCGGATCCTACGAGCAGTACTTC. This sequence encodes CASSEETSGSYEQYF. The chain combines TRBV10-2 with TRBJ2-7; 9 bases fit TRBD2. The CDR3 sequence is 15 residues long. Germline V gene data show CDR1 as WSHSY and CDR2 as SAAADI. After removal of 2 bases from V and 1 base from J, the junction contained 3 bases not matched to a gene.

Concerning this clone itself: Other DNA variants within this sample encode the same CDR3. This chain links TRBV5-4 with TRBJ2-1, with TRBD1 as a possible D gene (5 bases). Trimming cost V 4 bases and J 0 bases, with 14 bases left between them. Germline V gene sequence: CDR1 SGHNT, CDR2 YYREEE (reference sequence). The CDR3 is 16 residues long. CDR3 protein: CASSPPGRDSYNEQFF. The CDR3 nucleotides are TGTGCCAGCAGCCCCCCGGGCAGGGACTCCTACAATGAGCAGTTCTTC.